Listed here are 7 T cell receptor beta chains from one sample, sequenced in a study of blood T cell repertoires in COVID-19. This table comes from immunoSEQ multiplex PCR, and its TCRdb copy is limited to in-frame clones, with some not included. Altogether 150,000 to 200,000 clones are present, about 88% being singletons, with the ten largest covering 1.5% to 2%. The sequenced material came from peripheral blood. The receptors here all came from a man aged 18-30 years who had recovered from COVID-19.

The chain employs TRBV6-1 and TRBJ2-2; D remains ambiguous. The CDR3 covers 11 residues. V lost 3 bases and J lost 9, with 5 bases in between. Germline-derived CDR1 and CDR2 are MNHNS and SASEGT. For the CDR3, the DNA is TGTGCCAGCAGTGAGGGCCGGGAGCTGTTTTTT. It translates to CASSEGRELFF.

The V gene is TRBV19, the J gene TRBJ1-2; 11 bases are a match to TRBD1. The CDR3 length is 15 residues. After removal of 3 bases from V and 4 bases from J, the junction contained 4 bases not matched to a gene. CDR1 LNHDA and CDR2 SQIVND come from the germline V gene (reference sequence). CDR3: CASSIRTGGGYGYTF. The CDR3 DNA reads TGTGCCAGTAGTATTAGGACAGGGGGCGGCTATGGCTACACCTTC.

The chain links TRBV12-3 or TRBV12-4 to TRBJ1-1; D may be TRBD1 (5 bases). This CDR3 contains 11 residues. With 1 base removed from V and 11 bases from J, the gap between germline ends came to 8 bases. In DNA, the CDR3 is TGTGCCAGCAGTTTAGGACAGCAGGCTTTCTTT. This translates into CASSLGQQAFF.

V is TRBV19 and J is TRBJ1-5, with D perhaps matching TRBD1 (6 bases). This CDR3 is 16 amino acids long. V shed 6 bases and J shed 0 bases, with 15 bases lying between them. CDR1 and CDR2 (germline): LNHDA, SQIVND (reference sequence). The DNA for the CDR3 is TGTGCCAGTAGAGGGACACGGATTTATAGCAATCAGCCCCAGCATTTT. It codes for CASRGTRIYSNQPQHF.

In its sample, this clone was seen once. V and J are TRBV27 and TRBJ1-2; D ambiguous. V was trimmed by 5 bases and J by 2 bases, leaving 9 bases between them. Germline values: CDR1 MNHEY, CDR2 SMNVEV (reference sequence). CDR3 length equals 13 residues. CDR3 DNA: TGTGCCAGCAGTAGCGCCGGCAACTATGGCTACACCTTC. As protein: CASSSAGNYGYTF.

The chain recombines TRBV15 with TRBJ2-3, with a possible D match to TRBD2 (6 bases). Germline assignment: CDR1 LNHNV and CDR2 YYDKDF (reference sequence). Deletions cut 0 bases from V and 4 bases from J, with 11 bases between. There are 15 residues in the CDR3. CDR3 nucleotide sequence: TGTGCCACCAGCAGAGAACGGGGGTTCGCAGATACGCAGTATTTT. This translates into CATSRERGFADTQYF.

CDR3 in amino acids: CASSLGDREAEKLFF. The CDR3 coding sequence is TGTGCCAGCAGCTTAGGAGACAGGGAGGCTGAAAAACTGTTTTTT. The rearrangement uses TRBV7-9 and TRBJ1-4; 7 nucleotides agree with TRBD1. This CDR3 spans 15 amino acids. Germline CDR1 reads SEHNR; CDR2 reads FQNEAQ (reference sequence). Trimming cost V 1 base and J 7 bases; bases outside gene matches: 6.